These T cell receptor beta chains were read from a single sample in a study of PD-L1 blockade in urothelial cancer. The data were produced by immunoSEQ multiplex PCR, yet TCRdb's version contains in-frame clones alone and is incomplete. The data show 100,000 or so clones, about 85% seen once. The sample was PBMCs, taken around atezolizumab (anti-PD-L1) treatment. Source of these receptors: a man aged 50-59 years with urothelial cancer. The CDR3 runs from the conserved cysteine through the conserved F or W.

v_call cdr3_length cdr3_aa
TRBV7-2 12 CASSPSLDIQYF
TRBV18 14 CASSPPDRASPLHF
TRBV20-1 11 CSAVQGYEQYF
TRBV6-1 15 CASLALAGGTDTQYF
TRBV4-1 14 CASSQAGSGDTQYF
TRBV9 14 CASSVGQALYEQYF
TRBV15 15 CATSREPLALNEQFF
TRBV19 17 CASFRGQGVISGNTIYF
TRBV2 15 CASRRQGASNEKLFF
TRBV28 15 CASITAGGPGETQYF
TRBV19 18 CASSPAGRSRGMNQPQHF
TRBV5-1 14 CASSLVGPKNIQYF
TRBV19 15 CASRGTRGSLETQYF
TRBV7-7 13 CASPGGQQETQYF
TRBV7-2 14 CASSFRGLLYEQYF
TRBV5-3 16 CARTGLVPDSYNEQFF
TRBV18 12 CASSPFGETQYF
TRBV4-2 15 CASSRDSGGYNEQFF
TRBV11-1 18 CASSRRGGLANLYNEQFF
TRBV6-5 15 CASSRRQVGGNTIYF
TRBV27 18 CASSLWASGRAGVAEQFF
TRBV5-1 14 CASSLLHRDQPQHF
TRBV25-1 13 CASRGTSGNTIYF
TRBV5-5 14 CASSLSLRNTEAFF
TRBV28 13 CASSLRGEGPQHF
TRBV7-2 11 CASSLLNEQFF